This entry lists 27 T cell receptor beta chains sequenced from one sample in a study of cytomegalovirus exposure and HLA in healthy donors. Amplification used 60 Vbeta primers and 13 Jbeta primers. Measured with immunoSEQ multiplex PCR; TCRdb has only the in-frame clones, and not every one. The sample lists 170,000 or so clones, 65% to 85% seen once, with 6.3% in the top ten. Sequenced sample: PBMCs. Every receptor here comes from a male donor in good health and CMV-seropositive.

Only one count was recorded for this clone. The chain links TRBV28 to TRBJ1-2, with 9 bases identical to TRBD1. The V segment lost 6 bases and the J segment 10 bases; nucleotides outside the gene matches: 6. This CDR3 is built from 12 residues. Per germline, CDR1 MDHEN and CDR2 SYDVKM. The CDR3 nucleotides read TGTGCCAGCAGCCGTGGGACAGGGTACTACACCTTC. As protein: CASSRGTGYYTF.

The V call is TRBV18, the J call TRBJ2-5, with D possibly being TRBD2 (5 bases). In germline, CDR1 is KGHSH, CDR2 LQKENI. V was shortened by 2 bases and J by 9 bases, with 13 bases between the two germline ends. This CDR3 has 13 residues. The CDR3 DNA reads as TGTGCCAGCTCACCATCAGACTCGAGGGCCCAGTACTTC. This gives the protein CASSPSDSRAQYF.

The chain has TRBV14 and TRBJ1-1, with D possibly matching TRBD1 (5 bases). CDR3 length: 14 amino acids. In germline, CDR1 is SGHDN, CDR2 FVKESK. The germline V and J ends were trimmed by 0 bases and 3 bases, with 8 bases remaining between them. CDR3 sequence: CASSQDWGYTEAFF. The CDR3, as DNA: TGTGCCAGCAGCCAAGATTGGGGCTACACTGAAGCTTTCTTT.

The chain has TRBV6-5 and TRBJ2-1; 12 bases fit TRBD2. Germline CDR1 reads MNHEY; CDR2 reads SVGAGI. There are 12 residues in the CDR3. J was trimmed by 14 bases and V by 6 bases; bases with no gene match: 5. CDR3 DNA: TGTGCCAGCAGGAAGACTAGCGGGAGAAAGTTCTTC. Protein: CASRKTSGRKFF.

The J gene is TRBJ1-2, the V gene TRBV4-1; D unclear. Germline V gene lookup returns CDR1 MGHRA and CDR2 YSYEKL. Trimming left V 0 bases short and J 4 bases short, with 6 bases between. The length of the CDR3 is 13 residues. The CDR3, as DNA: TGCGCCAGCAGCCAAGACGGGAGCTATGGCTACACCTTC. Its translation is CASSQDGSYGYTF.

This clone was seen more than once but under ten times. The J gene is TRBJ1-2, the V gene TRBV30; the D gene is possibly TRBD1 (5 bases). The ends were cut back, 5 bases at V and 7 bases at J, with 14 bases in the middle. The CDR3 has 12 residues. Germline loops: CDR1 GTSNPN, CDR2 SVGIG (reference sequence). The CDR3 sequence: CAWVLDTGGYTF. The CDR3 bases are TGTGCCTGGGTGCTCGACACAGGTGGCTACACCTTC.

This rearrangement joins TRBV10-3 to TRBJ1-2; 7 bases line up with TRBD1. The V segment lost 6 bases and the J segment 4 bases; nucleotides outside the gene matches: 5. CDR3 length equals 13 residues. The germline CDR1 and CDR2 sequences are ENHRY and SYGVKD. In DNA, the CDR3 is TGTGCCATCAGGACAGGGAGGCTCTATGGCTACACCTTC. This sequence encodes CAIRTGRLYGYTF.

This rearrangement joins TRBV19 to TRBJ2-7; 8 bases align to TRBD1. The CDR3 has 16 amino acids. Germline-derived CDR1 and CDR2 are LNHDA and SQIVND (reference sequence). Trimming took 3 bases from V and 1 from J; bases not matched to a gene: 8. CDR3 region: CASSMWRTGPSYEQYF. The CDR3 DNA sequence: TGTGCCAGTAGTATGTGGCGGACAGGGCCTTCCTACGAGCAGTACTTC.

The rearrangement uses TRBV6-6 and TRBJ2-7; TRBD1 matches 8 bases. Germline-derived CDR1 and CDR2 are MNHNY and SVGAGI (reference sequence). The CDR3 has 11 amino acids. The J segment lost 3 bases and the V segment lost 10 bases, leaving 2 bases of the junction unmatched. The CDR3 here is CATGQVYEQYF. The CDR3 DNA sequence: TGTGCCACGGGACAGGTCTACGAGCAGTACTTC.

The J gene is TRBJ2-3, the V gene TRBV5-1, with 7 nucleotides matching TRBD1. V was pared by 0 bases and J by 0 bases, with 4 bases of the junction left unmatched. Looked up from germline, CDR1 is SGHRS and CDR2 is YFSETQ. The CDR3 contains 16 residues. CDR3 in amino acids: CASSLGTGRSTDTQYF. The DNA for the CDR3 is TGCGCCAGCAGCTTGGGGACAGGCCGAAGCACAGATACGCAGTATTTT.

The CDR3 loop reads CASSETGADYEQYF. The CDR3 DNA follows: TGTGCCAGCAGCGAGACAGGGGCGGATTACGAGCAGTACTTC. This chain uses TRBV9 with TRBJ2-5; 8 positions match TRBD1. The J call may be faulty, since TRBJ2-7 better matches the DNA end. This CDR3 comprises 14 residues. CDR1 and CDR2 (germline): SGDLS, YYNGEE.

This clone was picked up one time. CDR3 nucleotide sequence: TGTGCCAGCAGCACTGGACTAGCGGGAGGTACCGGGGAGCTGTTTTTT. This sequence encodes CASSTGLAGGTGELFF. The chain recombines TRBV13 with TRBJ2-2, with TRBD2 identical over 14 bases. CDR3 size: 16 residues. The junction had 4 bases not matched to a gene; V was cut back by 5 bases and J by 5 bases. Germline CDR1 reads PRHDT; CDR2 reads FYEKMQ (reference sequence).

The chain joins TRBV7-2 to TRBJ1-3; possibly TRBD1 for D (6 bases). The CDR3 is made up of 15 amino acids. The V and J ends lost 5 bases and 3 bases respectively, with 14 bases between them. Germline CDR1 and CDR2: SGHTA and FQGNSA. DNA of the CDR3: TGTGCCAGCAGCCCGGGGGGGGCATATGGAAACACCATATATTTT. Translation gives CASSPGGAYGNTIYF. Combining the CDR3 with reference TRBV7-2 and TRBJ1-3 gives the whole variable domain GAGVSQSPSNKVTEKGKDVELRCDPISGHTALYWYRQSLGQGLEFLIYFQGNSAPDKSGLPSDRFSAERTGGSVSTLTIQRTQQEDSAVYLCASSPGGAYGNTIYFGEGSWLTVV.

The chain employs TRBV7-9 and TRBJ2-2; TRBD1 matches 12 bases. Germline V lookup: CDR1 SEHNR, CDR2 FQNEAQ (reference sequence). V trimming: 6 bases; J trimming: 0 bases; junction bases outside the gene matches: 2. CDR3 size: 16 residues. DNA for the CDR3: TGTGCCAGCAGGGGACAGGGGGCCGCGAACACCGGGGAGCTGTTTTTT. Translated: CASRGQGAANTGELFF. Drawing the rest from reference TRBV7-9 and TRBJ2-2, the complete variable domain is DTGVSQNPRHKITKRGQNVTFRCDPISEHNRLYWYRQTLGQGPEFLTYFQNEAQLEKSRLLSDRFSAERPKGSFSTLEIQRTEQGDSAMYLCASRGQGAANTGELFFGEGSRLTVL.

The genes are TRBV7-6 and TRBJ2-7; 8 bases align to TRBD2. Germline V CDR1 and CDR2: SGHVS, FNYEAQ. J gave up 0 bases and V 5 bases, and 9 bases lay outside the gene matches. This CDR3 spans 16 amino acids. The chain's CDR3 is CASSPGLALSSYEQYF. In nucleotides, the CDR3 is TGTGCCAGCAGCCCAGGACTAGCCTTAAGCTCCTACGAGCAGTACTTC.

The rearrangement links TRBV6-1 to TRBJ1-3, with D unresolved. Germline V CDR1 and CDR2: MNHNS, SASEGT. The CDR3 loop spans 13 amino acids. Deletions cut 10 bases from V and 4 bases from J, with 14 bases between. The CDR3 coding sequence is TGTGCCACGAGTAGATCTCGCGGAAACACCATATATTTT. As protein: CATSRSRGNTIYF.

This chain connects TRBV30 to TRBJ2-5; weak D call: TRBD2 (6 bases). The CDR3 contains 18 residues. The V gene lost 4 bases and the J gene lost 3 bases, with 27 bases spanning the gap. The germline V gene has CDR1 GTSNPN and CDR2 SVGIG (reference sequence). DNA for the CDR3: TGTGCCTGGACTCGCGGAGGGCGAGGGATGGCCGGAGAAGAGACCCAGTACTTC. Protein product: CAWTRGGRGMAGEETQYF.

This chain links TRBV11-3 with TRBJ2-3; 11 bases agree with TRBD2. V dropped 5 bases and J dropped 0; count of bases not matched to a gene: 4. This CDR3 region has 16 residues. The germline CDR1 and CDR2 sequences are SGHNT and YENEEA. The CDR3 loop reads CASSVGLAVSTDTQYF. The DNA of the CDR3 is TGTGCCAGCAGCGTGGGACTAGCGGTTAGCACAGATACGCAGTATTTT.

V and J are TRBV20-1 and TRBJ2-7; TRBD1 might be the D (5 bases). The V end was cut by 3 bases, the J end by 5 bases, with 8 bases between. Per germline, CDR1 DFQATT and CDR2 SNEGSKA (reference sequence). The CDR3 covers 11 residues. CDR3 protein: CSASRQNEQYF. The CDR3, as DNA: TGCAGTGCTAGTAGACAGAACGAGCAGTACTTC.

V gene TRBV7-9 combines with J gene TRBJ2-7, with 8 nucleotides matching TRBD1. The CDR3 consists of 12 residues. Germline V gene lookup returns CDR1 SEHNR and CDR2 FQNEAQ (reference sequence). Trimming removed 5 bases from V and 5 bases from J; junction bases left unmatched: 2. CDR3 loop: CASSDRGDEQYF. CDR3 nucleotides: TGTGCCAGCAGCGACAGGGGTGACGAGCAGTACTTC.

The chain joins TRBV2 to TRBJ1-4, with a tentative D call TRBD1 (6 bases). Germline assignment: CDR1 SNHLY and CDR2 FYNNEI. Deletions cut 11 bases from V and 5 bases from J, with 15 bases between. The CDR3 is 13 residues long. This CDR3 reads CAGGGGSNEKLFF. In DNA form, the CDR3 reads TGTGCCGGGGGAGGGGGGTCGAATGAAAAACTGTTTTTT.

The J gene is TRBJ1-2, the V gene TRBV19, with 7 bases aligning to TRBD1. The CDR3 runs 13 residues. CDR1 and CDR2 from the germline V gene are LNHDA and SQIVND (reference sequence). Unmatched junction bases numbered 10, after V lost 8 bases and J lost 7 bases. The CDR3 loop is CASQRQGFSGYTF. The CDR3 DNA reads TGTGCCAGTCAAAGACAGGGCTTCTCTGGCTACACCTTC.

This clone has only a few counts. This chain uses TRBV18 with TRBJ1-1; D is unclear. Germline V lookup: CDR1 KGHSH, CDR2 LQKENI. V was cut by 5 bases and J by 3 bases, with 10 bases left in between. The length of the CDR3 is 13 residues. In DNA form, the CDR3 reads TGTGCCAGCTCATCGGGGAAGGACACTGAAGCTTTCTTT. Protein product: CASSSGKDTEAFF.

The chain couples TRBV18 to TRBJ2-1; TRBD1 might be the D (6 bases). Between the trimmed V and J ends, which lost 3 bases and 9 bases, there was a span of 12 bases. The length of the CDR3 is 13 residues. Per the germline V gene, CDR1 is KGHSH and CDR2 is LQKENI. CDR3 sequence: CASSPAGASEQFF. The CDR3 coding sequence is TGTGCCAGCTCACCTGCAGGGGCCTCTGAGCAGTTCTTC.

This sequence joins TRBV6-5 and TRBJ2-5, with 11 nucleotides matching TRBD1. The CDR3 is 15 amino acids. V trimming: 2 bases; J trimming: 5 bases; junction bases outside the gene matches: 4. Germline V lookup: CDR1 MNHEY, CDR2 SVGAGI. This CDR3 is CASSYKWTGGETQYF. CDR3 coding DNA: TGTGCCAGCAGTTACAAGTGGACAGGGGGCGAGACCCAGTACTTC.

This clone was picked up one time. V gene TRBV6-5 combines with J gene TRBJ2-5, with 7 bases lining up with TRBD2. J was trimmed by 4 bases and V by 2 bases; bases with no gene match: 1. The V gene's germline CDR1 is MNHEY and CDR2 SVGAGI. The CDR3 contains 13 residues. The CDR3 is CASSYGGGETQYF. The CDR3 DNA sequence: TGTGCCAGCAGTTACGGGGGGGGAGAGACCCAGTACTTC.

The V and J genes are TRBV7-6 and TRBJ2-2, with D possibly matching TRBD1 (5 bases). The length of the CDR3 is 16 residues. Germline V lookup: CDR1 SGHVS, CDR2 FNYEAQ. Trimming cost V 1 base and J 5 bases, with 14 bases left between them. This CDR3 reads CASSLVRAGRTGELFF. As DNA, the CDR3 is TGTGCCAGCAGCTTAGTAAGAGCAGGGCGGACCGGGGAGCTGTTTTTT.